This T cell receptor beta chain was observed in a study of cytomegalovirus exposure and HLA in healthy donors (dated by TCRdb to 2017 to 2019). Looking at the study overall: In an earlier analysis of about 560 of the donors, 276 Gb of sequence data and 117 million unique TCR beta sequences from about 180 million T cells were reported. An early release that covered about 600 HLA-typed donors contained approximately 300 gigabases of sequencing data and approximately 85 million unique TCR sequences. Of the 300 to 500 genotyped donors, approximately 81% were placed in the genetic ancestry cluster associated with self-reported Caucasian donors. The aim of the study was to test whether cataloging public T cell receptors could identify signatures of past pathogen exposure. Using immunosequencing, the study profiled T cell repertoires from about 610 subjects and related those repertoires to cytomegalovirus serostatus. Along with the approximately 700-subject first cohort, a separate validation cohort of over a hundred different subjects was used. To predict cytomegalovirus infection status, the study combined high-throughput TCR immunosequencing, statistical association of individual TCRs with disease status, and machine learning. In a later analysis, previously published TCR beta repertoires from 550 to 750 donors were re-analyzed and high-resolution HLA genotyping was added so that TCR occurrence patterns could be studied. In the later analysis, no new phenotypic data were used to find candidate immune exposures; instead, reliance was placed on TCR beta sequences and their occurrence across donors. An earlier analysis of 587 of the donors applied high-throughput TCR beta sequencing to assess whether each TCR beta V gene segment acted as functional or pseudogenic. Alongside the repertoire data, information on donor age, sex, ethnicity and CMV serostatus was compiled. A later genetic analysis used genome-wide SNP genotypes for about 65% of the roughly 670 donors, treating that subset as a discovery cohort. All discovery cohort repertoires had been generated on a single sequencing platform. Class I and class II HLA loci were covered by the typing at four-digit resolution. Typing coverage varied by locus: about 620-640 donors for A, B, C, DRB1 and DQB1; about 520 for DQA1; 606 for DPA1; approximately 490 for DPB1. Roughly 5 DR-DQ haplotypes were handled as single units for association and clustering, since linkage in the cohort was strong. On average, roughly 250,000 unique TCR beta nucleotide sequences were sequenced per donor among about 400 genotyped donors of the cohort, with about 19% of those sequences being non-productive.

Points on this clone: Its antigen has not been determined. No much larger clone exists at a distance of one base, and base qualities are not known.

What the study reported, not specific to this receptor: Three of the identified cytomegalovirus-associated TCR beta chains were confirmed in vitro to be specific for cytomegalovirus antigens. While some public TCRs were present in many individuals, most TCR sequences turned up only very rarely across donors. V-gene and J-gene trimming of TCR beta chains was associated with a missense DCLRE1C variant in a later genetic analysis, and the association was replicated in an independent cohort. When HLA alleles, especially DR and DQ, strongly co-occurred, attributing TCR associations to individual alleles was difficult. According to a later analysis, most CMV-associated TCR beta chains appeared to be HLA-restricted, and the HLA associations seemed to be driven largely by CMV exposure. Correlated functional status among segregating V segments might reflect linkage disequilibrium, but an unknown experimental factor could not be ruled out. An earlier analysis of some 560 of the donors showed that most TCR beta V segments appeared in productive rearrangements either about 87% or about 30% of the time, which broadly matched IMGT annotations. The cohort was sequenced for TCR beta chains only, and without alpha or paired-chain data the features that could be detected were limited. Because some donors lacked HLA typing at each locus, the association tests relied only on the typed subset. Several of the top co-occurrence clusters appeared to be linked to parvovirus B19, influenza, CMV and Epstein-Barr virus, according to a later analysis. CMV serostatus was the only immune exposure information available for the cohort. Some IMGT-functional V segments, including TRBV6-2 and TRBV6-3, could not be told apart with the 87-base-pair reads, so those segments were excluded. Presence/absence analyses assumed roughly uniform sequencing depth across donors, an assumption that may not hold. It was suggested by the authors that the approach could potentially be generalized to other disease states and immunological phenotypes. In a later analysis, TCR association rates were found to vary across HLA loci, with the most associated TCRs seen for DRB1 alleles and the fewest for HLA-C alleles. At a false discovery rate of 0.05, a later analysis linked under 20,000 TCR beta sequences to specific HLA alleles. In a later analysis, HLA-associated TCR beta chains were found to be more clonally expanded and to have lower generation probabilities than equally common non-associated chains. The study listed 170 or so TCR beta chains as associated with cytomegalovirus. In a later genetic analysis, fewer N-insertions in productive TCRs were reported among donors in an Asian-associated ancestry cluster than the roughly 700-donor mean. The classifier was reported to diagnose cytomegalovirus status with high specificity and sensitivity in both the original cohort and the validation cohort. A further reported finding was that TCR beta sequences accurately predicted the HLA-A and HLA-B alleles for most subjects in the first cohort. The sequencing pipeline was judged likely to have produced a cluster of highly shared sequence variants as a technical artifact. Because counts were too low, 15 to 20 rarely observed V segments, including chromosome 9 orphons, were left out of the earlier analysis of some 640 of the donors.

The cohort was made up of around 720 healthy bone marrow donors. At the time of sampling, every cohort member was nominally healthy, though immune exposures that went unrecorded were likely present. The donor was CMV seropositive and was included in the group of 250 to 350 seropositive cohort members. Every donor gave a peripheral blood sample, and the peripheral blood mononuclear cells from that sample were used for TCR beta sequencing. Genomic DNA extraction from the blood cell samples was performed with the Qiagen DNeasy Blood Extraction Kit. Inclusive of the bounding cysteine and phenylalanine, the CDR3 is 14 residues long. Only the CDR3 part of the read is kept: 42 bases, read in frame from the first base. The junction carries 8 bases between V and J, which are trimmed by 5 bases and 0 bases respectively. CDR1 and CDR2, looked up from the germline V gene, are SGHDN and FVKESK. Libraries came from the immunoSEQ multiplex PCR assay. For the multiplex PCR, a mixture combining 60 forward primers for TCR Vbeta segments and 13 reverse primers for TCR Jbeta segments was used. Amplification of the CDR3 region of rearranged TCR beta genes was performed with a multiplex PCR assay on genomic DNA. Amplified TCR beta libraries were sequenced as 87-base-pair reads on the Illumina HiSeq System. On the authors' methods: Across the roughly 640 repertoires, a later analysis counted some 81 million unique TCR beta chains, roughly 11 million of which were shared by at least two donors. Raw reads were error-corrected and collapsed into unique sequences by a nearest-neighbor algorithm in which closely related sequences were merged to remove PCR and sequencing errors. Alignment of CDR3 sequences to IMGT reference sequences was used to assign V, D and J gene segments. For a sequence to be retained, a match of at least six nucleotides was required to both a V gene segment and a J gene segment. A rearrangement counted as productive if the CDR3 had no stop codons and remained in frame with V and J, and every other rearrangement counted as non-productive. Following IMGT convention, CDR3 was defined as the stretch from the second conserved V-encoded cysteine up to the conserved J-encoded phenylalanine. The earlier analysis of some 580 of the donors excluded any sequence lacking an unambiguous match to a single V gene segment. In an earlier analysis of a few hundred of the donors, V segments were called functional above 56.7% productive rearrangements and were called segregating when the between-donor standard deviation exceeded 5%. A statistical classification framework was developed to diagnose cytomegalovirus status using the catalog of TCR beta chain sequences. A later analysis assigned V and J genes by comparing TCR nucleotide sequences with IMGT/GENE-DB human TR gene sequences. The TCRdist pipeline was used in a later analysis to assign CDR3 sequences and most-parsimonious VDJ recombination scenarios. In a later analysis, each TCR beta chain was defined by its CDR3 amino acid sequence together with its V-gene family, and reads without a unique V-gene family were excluded. As a way to deal with suspected cross-contamination and a sequencing artifact, a later analysis dropped 450 to 600 nucleotide sequences that were highly shared and had low generation probability. In a later analysis, a clonal expansion index for each public chain was calculated from normalized within-repertoire ranks of inferred template counts. Generation probabilities in a later analysis came from a VDJ recombination model fitted to out-of-frame rearrangements, and those results were checked against IGoR. In a later analysis, TCR-TCR, TCR-HLA and TCR-CMV co-occurrence was scored with hypergeometric tests, and a repertoire-size bias correction was applied to TCR pairs. False discovery rates were estimated in a later analysis by permuting HLA or CMV assignments 20 times. In a later analysis, co-occurring TCRs were grouped with DBSCAN, and TCRdist sequence similarity was added when clustering was performed within HLA-allele-positive subsets. Co-occurrence clustering excluded repertoires with fewer than 30,000 or more than 120,000 public chains, plus five with anomalous nucleotide sharing. Drawn from immuneACCESS, this table holds only the in-frame rearrangements with V and J called that TCRdb kept. Clones are partly lost; checked studies trace under half to an unresolved V gene and leave the rest unexplained. The V and J calls and clone size were taken over from that table, and D and trimming were inferred from the DNA. The sample includes more than 95,000 clones, with about 72% observed a single time. The top ten constitute 16% of the sample.

The sequence came from a man between 45 and 60 years old in good health and CMV-seropositive. The V and J segments used are TRBV14 and TRBJ1-3; tentative D gene TRBD1, with 5 bases matching. The specimen sequenced was PBMCs. This receptor carries the CDR3 CASSEQASGNTIYF. The nucleotide sequence reads as follows: TGTGCCAGCAGCGAACAGGCCTCTGGAAACACCATATATTTT.